The 28 T cell receptor beta chains below come from one sample, sequenced in a study of blood T cell repertoires in COVID-19. Method: immunoSEQ multiplex PCR; TCRdb's copy keeps in-frame clones and lacks some. Altogether about 130,000 clones are present, over 60% being singletons, with the ten largest covering less than 2.5%. The sample taken for sequencing was peripheral blood. Receptors originate from a woman in her seventies with acute or convalescent COVID-19.

The chain employs TRBV6-5 and TRBJ2-1, with TRBD1 matching over 8 bases. V lost 7 bases, J lost 4 bases, and 9 bases stayed unmatched. Looked up from germline, CDR1 is MNHEY and CDR2 is SVGAGI. The CDR3 contains 15 residues. Here the CDR3 DNA reads TGTGCCAGCACCCCCGGACAGGGTTATTACAATGAGCAGTTCTTC. This codes for CASTPGQGYYNEQFF.

The J gene is TRBJ2-5, the V gene TRBV3-1 (or the pseudogene TRBV3-2), with TRBD2 matching 7 bases. This CDR3 has 14 amino acids. The V and J ends lost 6 bases and 2 bases, in that order; junction bases with no gene match: 6. Per germline, CDR1 LGHDT and CDR2 YNNKEL (reference sequence). This CDR3 reads CASSRQRGQETQYF. For the CDR3, the DNA is TGTGCCAGCAGTCGCCAGCGGGGTCAAGAGACCCAGTACTTC.

V gene TRBV9 combines with J gene TRBJ2-5, with D perhaps matching TRBD1 (7 bases). The V gene lost 3 bases and the J gene lost 4 bases, with 13 bases spanning the gap. This CDR3 is 14 amino acids long. The germline V gene has CDR1 SGDLS and CDR2 YYNGEE. The CDR3 DNA follows: TGTGCCAGCAGCGGACAGGGAGGAGGAGAGACCCAGTACTTC. Protein: CASSGQGGGETQYF.

This rearrangement joins TRBV2 to TRBJ2-2; 9 positions agree with TRBD1. Germline V CDR1 and CDR2: SNHLY, FYNNEI. Losses at the gene ends were 6 bases for V and 6 bases for J; bases not matched to a gene: 5. This CDR3 contains 14 residues. The CDR3 loop reads CASRGQGEAGELFF. DNA of the CDR3: TGTGCCAGCAGGGGACAGGGTGAGGCCGGGGAGCTGTTTTTT.

The rearrangement joins TRBV23-1 to TRBJ1-6; weak D call: TRBD1 (6 bases). TRBV23-1 is assigned to the ORF class and has an uncertain function. Trimming stripped 7 bases from V and 7 bases from J, with 26 bases between. The CDR3 spans 18 residues. CDR3 loop: CASILTGWPPIGNSPLHF. CDR3 nucleotides: TGCGCCAGCATTCTGACAGGTTGGCCCCCTATCGGGAATTCACCCCTCCACTTT.

This clone was recorded at least ten times. The V gene is TRBV19, the J gene TRBJ2-2; 9 positions agree with TRBD2. The V gene's germline CDR1 is LNHDA and CDR2 SQIVND (reference sequence). This CDR3 region has 15 residues. The V gene end was trimmed by 7 bases and the J gene end by 6 bases; junction bases not matched to a gene: 9. CDR3 sequence: CASTRVAGVPGELFF. The CDR3 DNA reads as TGTGCCAGTACCCGGGTAGCGGGAGTTCCCGGGGAGCTGTTTTTT. Together with reference TRBV19 and TRBJ2-2, the CDR3 gives the full variable domain: DGGITQSPKYLFRKEGQNVTLSCEQNLNHDAMYWYRQDPGQGLRLIYYSQIVNDFQKGDIAEGYSVSREKKESFPLTVTSAQKNPTAFYLCASTRVAGVPGELFFGEGSRLTVL.

The chain carries TRBV7-2 and TRBJ2-3; TRBD1 is a possible D gene (6 bases). V gave up 3 bases and J gave up 8 bases, with 12 bases separating them. The CDR3 is made up of 13 amino acids. Germline V lookup: CDR1 SGHTA, CDR2 FQGNSA. The DNA of the CDR3 is TGTGCCAGCAGCTTCCAGGGGCTTGGTACGCAGTATTTT. As protein: CASSFQGLGTQYF.

In DNA form, the CDR3 reads TGCAGCGTTTGGGCTAGCGGGATATCTTACAATGAGCAGTTCTTC. Protein product: CSVWASGISYNEQFF. This chain links TRBV29-1 with TRBJ2-1, with 9 bases that match TRBD2. V shed 5 bases and J 4 bases; nucleotides not matched to a gene: 9. Germline V gene sequence: CDR1 SQVTM, CDR2 ANQGSEA. The CDR3 covers 15 residues.

V usage is TRBV28 and J usage is TRBJ1-2, with TRBD1 matching 8 bases. Unmatched junction bases numbered 5, after V lost 8 bases and J lost 6 bases. Germline V gene data show CDR1 as MDHEN and CDR2 as SYDVKM. The CDR3 spans 12 residues. CDR3 sequence reads: CASLGQVDGYTF. Written as DNA, the CDR3 is TGTGCCAGCCTGGGACAGGTTGATGGCTACACCTTC.

The chain uses TRBV2 and TRBJ2-6; TRBD2 matches at 11 bases. From germline, CDR1 is SNHLY and CDR2 FYNNEI. The CDR3 has 19 amino acids. With V trimmed by 6 bases and J by 0 bases, 10 bases remained unmatched. The CDR3 reads CASRLFTSGSLSGANVLTF. DNA of the CDR3: TGTGCCAGCAGACTATTTACTAGCGGGAGCCTCTCTGGGGCCAACGTCCTGACTTTC.

CDR3 nucleotides: TGTGCCACCAGTGGCCCACCGACAGGGTGGGGGACTGAAGCTTTCTTT. It encodes CATSGPPTGWGTEAFF. The chain couples TRBV24-1 to TRBJ1-1; 7 positions agree with TRBD1. This CDR3 comprises 16 residues. Unmatched junction bases numbered 13, after V lost 5 bases and J lost 5 bases. Germline-derived CDR1 and CDR2 are KGHDR and SFDVKD.

This chain links TRBV28 with TRBJ1-1, with D tentatively TRBD1 (6 bases). V was trimmed by 6 bases and J by 3 bases, leaving 11 bases between them. This CDR3 region has 13 residues. Germline V gene data show CDR1 as MDHEN and CDR2 as SYDVKM. Here the CDR3 DNA reads TGTGCCAGCAGGGGAACAGGGTACACTGAAGCTTTCTTT. Its translation is CASRGTGYTEAFF.

This clone was seen a handful of times. The chain has TRBV5-5 and TRBJ2-2, with 8 bases aligning to TRBD1. The V segment lost 4 bases and the J segment 7 bases; nucleotides outside the gene matches: 9. The CDR3 is made up of 15 amino acids. The V gene's germline CDR1 is SGHKS and CDR2 YYEKEE (reference sequence). CDR3 amino acids: CASSLRQGYGGELFF. The CDR3 DNA follows: TGTGCCAGCAGCCTAAGACAGGGGTACGGCGGGGAGCTGTTTTTT. The whole variable domain, filled in from reference TRBV5-5 and TRBJ2-2, reads DAGVTQSPTHLIKTRGQQVTLRCSPISGHKSVSWYQQVLGQGPQFIFQYYEKEERGRGNFPDRFSARQFPNYSSELNVNALLLGDSALYLCASSLRQGYGGELFFGEGSRLTVL.

This clone appeared once. The chain carries TRBV4-3 and TRBJ2-4, with 7 nucleotides matching TRBD1. Germline loops: CDR1 LGHNA, CDR2 YSLEER. There are 14 residues in the CDR3. The V and J ends lost 4 bases and 3 bases, in that order; junction bases with no gene match: 3. The CDR3 DNA is TGCGCCAGCAGCCCGACAGGGAACAAAAACATTCAGTACTTC. As protein: CASSPTGNKNIQYF.

This chain links TRBV3-1 (or the pseudogene TRBV3-2) with TRBJ2-1; TRBD2 matches at 11 bases. V was clipped by 1 base and J by 6 bases; unmatched bases: 5. Germline V lookup: CDR1 LGHDT, CDR2 YNNKEL (reference sequence). The length of the CDR3 is 16 residues. The CDR3, as DNA: TGTGCCAGCAGCCAAGTTAGCGGGAGGGCCGCCAATGAGCAGTTCTTC. The encoded protein is CASSQVSGRAANEQFF.

The CDR3 bases are TGTGCCAGCAGCCACAGACTAGCGATGAAGGGGAATGAGCAGTTCTTC. Residues: CASSHRLAMKGNEQFF. This chain connects TRBV5-4 to TRBJ2-1; 8 bases agree with TRBD2. The CDR3 runs 16 residues. CDR1 and CDR2 from the germline V gene are SGHNT and YYREEE (reference sequence). With 4 bases clipped from V and 7 bases from J, the junction kept 13 bases outside the gene matches. The full variable domain, in which reference TRBV5-4 and TRBJ2-1 provide the parts outside the CDR3, is ETGVTQSPTHLIKTRGQQVTLRCSSQSGHNTVSWYQQALGQGPQFIFQYYREEENGRGNFPPRFSGLQFPNYSSELNVNALELDDSALYLCASSHRLAMKGNEQFFGPGTRLTVL.

Relative to its sample, this clone is medium-sized. The J gene is TRBJ1-6, the V gene TRBV6-6; no firm D call. Trimming left V 4 bases short and J 4 bases short, with 14 bases between. Germline CDR1 and CDR2: MNHNY and SVGAGI (reference sequence). The CDR3 runs 16 residues. The CDR3, as DNA: TGTGCCAGCAGTTCCGGAGGGTTGGGTTATAATTCACCCCTCCACTTT. Encoded protein: CASSSGGLGYNSPLHF.

This clone was picked up one time. The chain is built from TRBV9 and TRBJ1-3; no clear D. Per germline, CDR1 SGDLS and CDR2 YYNGEE. The CDR3 loop spans 16 amino acids. V lost 0 bases to trimming and J lost 0 bases, with 10 bases between them. In DNA form, the CDR3 reads TGTGCCAGCAGCGTAGGGCAGTCAGGCTCTGGAAACACCATATATTTT. It specifies CASSVGQSGSGNTIYF.

The chain couples TRBV29-1 to TRBJ1-2; D is unclear. CDR1 is SQVTM and CDR2 is ANQGSEA in the germline V gene. V dropped 2 bases and J dropped 1 base, with 5 bases sitting between them. The CDR3 contains 12 residues. The CDR3 bases are TGCAGCGTTGAATCCGTTAACTATGGCTACACCTTC. It encodes CSVESVNYGYTF.

The chain combines TRBV15 with TRBJ1-1, with TRBD1 identical over 8 bases. J lost 5 bases, V lost 3 bases, and 2 bases had no gene match. The CDR3 has 13 residues. Germline lookup yields CDR1 LNHNV and CDR2 YYDKDF (reference sequence). This CDR3 reads CATSSYRGTEAFF. Here the CDR3 DNA reads TGTGCCACCAGCAGCTACAGGGGGACTGAAGCTTTCTTT.

The chain couples TRBV29-1 to TRBJ1-1, with D uncertain. V was clipped by 3 bases and J by 3 bases, with 8 bases between them. Per germline, CDR1 SQVTM and CDR2 ANQGSEA. The CDR3 has 12 residues. The CDR3 here is CSVDYGDTEAFF. As DNA, the CDR3 is TGCAGCGTTGATTACGGGGACACTGAAGCTTTCTTT.

This chain links TRBV5-8 with TRBJ1-6; 7 bases agree with TRBD1. V shed 8 bases and J 10 bases; nucleotides not matched to a gene: 15. The germline V gene has CDR1 SGHTS and CDR2 YDEGEE. The CDR3 is made up of 15 amino acids. The CDR3 region is CASFFSPTGQSPLHF. CDR3 nucleotide sequence: TGTGCCAGTTTTTTTTCTCCGACAGGGCAATCACCCCTCCACTTT.

The chain has TRBV5-8 and TRBJ2-5; 9 bases fit TRBD1. The J segment lost 4 bases and the V segment lost 4 bases, leaving 2 bases of the junction unmatched. Germline V gives CDR1 SGHTS, CDR2 YDEGEE. CDR3 size: 13 residues. The CDR3 loop reads CASSRGQGETQYF. CDR3 bases: TGTGCCAGCAGCCGGGGACAGGGAGAGACCCAGTACTTC.

The V call is TRBV7-2, the J call TRBJ2-7, with D tentatively TRBD2 (5 bases). V was pared by 5 bases and J by 2 bases, with 19 bases between. This CDR3 is built from 16 residues. Germline V CDR1 and CDR2: SGHTA, FQGNSA. CDR3 DNA: TGTGCCAGCAGCCCTCAGGACTTTGAAACAGCCTACGAGCAGTACTTC. Its translation: CASSPQDFETAYEQYF.

The CDR3 DNA sequence: TGTGCCAGTAGTATTCTACTGGGACAGCCATATGGCTACACCTTC. This codes for CASSILLGQPYGYTF. The genes are TRBV19 and TRBJ1-2, with 7 bases identical to TRBD1. CDR3 size: 15 residues. Germline V gives CDR1 LNHDA, CDR2 SQIVND (reference sequence). V dropped 3 bases and J dropped 5; count of bases not matched to a gene: 9.

This sequence joins TRBV18 and TRBJ1-1; possibly TRBD1 for D (5 bases). This CDR3 is built from 13 residues. Germline CDR1 reads KGHSH; CDR2 reads LQKENI. Deletions cut 3 bases from V and 1 base from J, with 6 bases between. CDR3 nucleotide sequence: TGTGCCAGCTCACCCGGGGGGAACACTGAAGCTTTCTTT. It is translated as CASSPGGNTEAFF.

The chain uses TRBV5-4 and TRBJ2-3; TRBD1 matches at 7 bases. Per germline, CDR1 SGHNT and CDR2 YYREEE (reference sequence). V lost 1 base to trimming and J lost 2 bases; unmatched junction nucleotides: 7. The CDR3 has 16 residues. CDR3: CASSLPGQAATDTQYF. CDR3 DNA sequence: TGTGCCAGCAGCTTGCCTGGACAGGCGGCCACAGATACGCAGTATTTT. The full variable domain, rest sourced from reference TRBV5-4 and TRBJ2-3, is ETGVTQSPTHLIKTRGQQVTLRCSSQSGHNTVSWYQQALGQGPQFIFQYYREEENGRGNFPPRFSGLQFPNYSSELNVNALELDDSALYLCASSLPGQAATDTQYFGPGTRLTVL.

This clone was seen more than once but under ten times. The chain carries TRBV11-2 and TRBJ2-7, with no clear D. Germline CDR1 and CDR2: SGHAT and FQNNGV. The V end was cut by 4 bases, the J end by 1 base, with 11 bases between. The CDR3 spans 14 residues. CDR3 nucleotide sequence: TGTGCCAGCAGCTCGGTTTTTAAGTCCTACGAGCAGTACTTC. Translated, it gives CASSSVFKSYEQYF.